The T cell receptor (beta chain) described here comes from a study of T cells in Graves' hyperthyroidism and ophthalmopathy. Overall study findings and caveats: Blood also showed most of the thyroid clonotypes that were expanded above 0.001.

The PBMCs were taken from around 10 ml of fresh peripheral blood. RNA transcripts yielded amplified TCR beta CDR3 regions. In the first-round RT-PCR of the TCR CDR3, the HTBI primer set was used. TCRdb reanalysed the multiplex PCR reads using MiXCR and keeps one entry per CDR3 protein. The sample lists around 570,000 distinct CDR3 sequences, 15% to 20% occurring once. There are many counts of this clonotype. Its antigen is unidentified. The source material was blood. The TCR comes from a middle-aged man with Graves' ophthalmopathy.

CDR3 sequence reads: CAISPDPGGNTEAFF. CDR3 sequence (DNA): TGTGCCATCAGCCCCGATCCGGGTGGGAACACTGAAGCTTTCTTT. The rearrangement uses TRBV10-3 and TRBJ1-1; D is undetermined. The germline V gene has CDR1 ENHRY and CDR2 SYGVKD. The CDR3 sequence is 15 residues long. Trimming cost V 6 bases and J 1 base, with 15 bases left between them.